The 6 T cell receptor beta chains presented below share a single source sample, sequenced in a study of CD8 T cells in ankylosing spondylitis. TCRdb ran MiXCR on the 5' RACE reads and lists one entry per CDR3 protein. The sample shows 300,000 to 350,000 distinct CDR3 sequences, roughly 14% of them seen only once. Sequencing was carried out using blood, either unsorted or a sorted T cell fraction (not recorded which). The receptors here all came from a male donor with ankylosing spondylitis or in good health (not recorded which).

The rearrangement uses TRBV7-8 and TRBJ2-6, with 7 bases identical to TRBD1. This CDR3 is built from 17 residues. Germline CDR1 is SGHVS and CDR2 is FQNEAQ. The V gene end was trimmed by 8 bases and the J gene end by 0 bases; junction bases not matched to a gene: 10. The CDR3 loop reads CASDLVGQSSGANVLTF. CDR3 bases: TGTGCCAGCGACCTAGTGGGACAGAGCTCTGGGGCCAACGTCCTGACTTTC.

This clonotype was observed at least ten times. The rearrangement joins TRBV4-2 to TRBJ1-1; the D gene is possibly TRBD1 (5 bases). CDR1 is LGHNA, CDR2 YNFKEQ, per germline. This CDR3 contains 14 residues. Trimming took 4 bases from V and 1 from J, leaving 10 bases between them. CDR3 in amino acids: CASSRREGNTEAFF. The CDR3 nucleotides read TGTGCCAGCAGCCGCAGGGAGGGGAACACTGAAGCTTTCTTT.

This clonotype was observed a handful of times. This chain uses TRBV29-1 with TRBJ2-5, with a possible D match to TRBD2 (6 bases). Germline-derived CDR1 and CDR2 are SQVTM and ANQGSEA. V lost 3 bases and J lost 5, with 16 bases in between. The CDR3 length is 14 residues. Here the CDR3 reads CSVDPPRRGETQYF. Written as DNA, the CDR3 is TGCAGCGTTGATCCACCCAGACGGGGGGAGACCCAGTACTTC.

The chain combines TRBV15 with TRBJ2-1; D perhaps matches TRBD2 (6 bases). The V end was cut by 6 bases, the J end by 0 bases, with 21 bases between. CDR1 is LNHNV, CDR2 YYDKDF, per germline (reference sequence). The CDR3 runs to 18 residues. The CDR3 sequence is CATRGGRGAASSYNEQFF. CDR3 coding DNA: TGTGCCACCAGAGGTGGGCGGGGAGCTGCGAGCTCCTACAATGAGCAGTTCTTC.

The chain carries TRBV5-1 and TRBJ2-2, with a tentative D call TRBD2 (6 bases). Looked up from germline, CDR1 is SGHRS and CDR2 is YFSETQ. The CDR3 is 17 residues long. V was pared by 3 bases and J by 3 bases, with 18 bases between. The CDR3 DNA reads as TGCGCCAGCAGCTCCCCTCCGGGGAGGACTCACACCGGGGAGCTGTTTTTT. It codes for CASSSPPGRTHTGELFF.

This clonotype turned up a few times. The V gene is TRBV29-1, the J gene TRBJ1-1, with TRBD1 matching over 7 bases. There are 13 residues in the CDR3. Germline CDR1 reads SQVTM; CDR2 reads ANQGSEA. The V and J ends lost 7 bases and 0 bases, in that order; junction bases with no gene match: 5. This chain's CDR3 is CSARQGLNTEAFF. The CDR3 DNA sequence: TGCAGCGCAAGACAGGGCCTGAACACTGAAGCTTTCTTT.